This paragraph covers one TCR beta chain sequence. The target antigen is unknown. These data are taken from a study of siplizumab effects on memory and regulatory T cells. Germline values: CDR1 MNHNY, CDR2 SVGAGI (reference sequence). The CDR3 runs 11 residues. The V end lost 6 bases, the J end lost 4 bases, and 7 bases lay between the germline ends. Approximately 98,000 TCR templates per sample were assayed. Profiled with immunoSEQ multiplex PCR; TCRdb holds only in-frame clones, not every one. The data show 95,000 to 130,000 clones, approximately 94% seen once. Study conclusions and caveats: Some alloreactive sequences were traceable to unstimulated CD4+ memory cells, and siplizumab significantly reduced them. Naive versus memory phenotype went unassigned for roughly 75-95% of proliferating CD4+ or CD8+ clones. The mean Treg-derived percentage of mappable alloreactive CD4+ clones was under 75% with siplizumab compared with approximately 30% in controls.

Sequencing was done on a sample of non-Treg CD4+ T cells sorted from blood. The receptor's source is a human donor in good health. The chain couples TRBV6-6 to TRBJ2-7, with D tentatively TRBD2 (5 bases). The DNA of the CDR3 is TGTGCCAGCAGCGGAGGATACGAGCAGTACTTC. Protein sequence: CASSGGYEQYF.